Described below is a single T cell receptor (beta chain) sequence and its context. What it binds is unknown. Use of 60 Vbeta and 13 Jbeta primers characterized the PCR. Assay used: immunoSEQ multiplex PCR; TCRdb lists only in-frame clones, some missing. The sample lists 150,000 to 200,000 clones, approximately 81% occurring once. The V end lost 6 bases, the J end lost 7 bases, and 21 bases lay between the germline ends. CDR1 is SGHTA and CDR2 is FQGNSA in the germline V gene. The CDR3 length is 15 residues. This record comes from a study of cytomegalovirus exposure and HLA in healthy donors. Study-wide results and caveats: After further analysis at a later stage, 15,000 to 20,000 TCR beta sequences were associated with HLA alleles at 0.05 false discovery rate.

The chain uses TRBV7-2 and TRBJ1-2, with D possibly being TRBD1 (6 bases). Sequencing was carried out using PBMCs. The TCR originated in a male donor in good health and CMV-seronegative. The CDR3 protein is CASSHKRGGPGGYTF. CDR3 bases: TGTGCCAGCAGTCATAAGAGGGGGGGGCCCGGTGGCTACACCTTC.